This T cell receptor (beta chain) comes out of a study of blood T cells in healthy people across ages. The CDR3 contains 15 residues. V was trimmed by 5 bases and J by 2 bases, leaving 16 bases between them. CDR1 SGHAT and CDR2 FQNNGV come from the germline V gene. As to this clonotype: With a much larger clone just one base away, this may be a read error. Given the absence of the conserved phenylalanine or tryptophan at the CDR3 end, a read error is likely.

A J-beta primer mix and a sample-barcoded 5' primer were used in a second PCR of about 7 to 11 cycles. Each TCR beta cDNA got a 12-nucleotide random molecular identifier. TCRdb ran MiXCR on the 5' RACE reads and lists one entry per CDR3 protein. The sample includes about 930,000 distinct CDR3 sequences, 25% to 35% of them seen just once. These data are also associated with another study on T cells of mothers and their children.

This clonotype was sampled from a middle-aged woman in good health. Sequenced input: blood. This chain links TRBV11-2 with TRBJ2-7, with D possibly TRBD1 on 6 matching bases. CDR3 in DNA: TGTGCCAGCAGCCCCCAACGACAGGCCACCTACGAGCAGTACTCC. Translated, it gives CASSPQRQATYEQYS.